The 25 T cell receptor beta chains below come from one sample, sequenced in a study of blood T cells in healthy people across ages. A J-beta primer mix and a sample-barcoded 5' primer were used in a second PCR of about 7 to 12 cycles. TCRdb passed the 5' RACE reads through MiXCR, listing each CDR3 protein once. The sample has over 1.5 million distinct CDR3 sequences, about 50% seen once. The sequenced sample consisted of blood. These receptors all come from a middle-aged woman in good health.

Written as DNA, the CDR3 is TGTGCCAGCAGTTTGACCCTCTTCTACGAGCAGTACTTC. It codes for CASSLTLFYEQYF. This chain joins TRBV27 and TRBJ2-7; D not certain. The germline V and J ends were trimmed by 3 bases and 3 bases, with 9 bases remaining between them. Germline CDR1 and CDR2: MNHEY and SMNVEV (reference sequence). This CDR3 has 13 amino acids.

The CDR3 DNA reads TGTGCCAGCAGCTTTTCTAGCGGGCTAGCCAAAAACATTCAGTACTTC. Its protein product is CASSFSSGLAKNIQYF. The rearrangement joins TRBV7-8 to TRBJ2-4; 8 bases align to TRBD2. V trimming: 3 bases; J trimming: 0 bases; junction bases outside the gene matches: 4. The CDR3 contains 16 residues. Germline V gives CDR1 SGHVS, CDR2 FQNEAQ.

This chain links TRBV28 with TRBJ2-3, with 9 bases identical to TRBD1. In germline, CDR1 is MDHEN, CDR2 SYDVKM. The CDR3 has 15 residues. V lost 3 bases, J lost 4 bases, and 5 bases stayed unmatched. In nucleotides, the CDR3 is TGTGCCAGCAGTTTGGACAGGGGAGTTGCAGATACGCAGTATTTT. Encoded protein: CASSLDRGVADTQYF.

Only a few counts were recorded for this clonotype. The rearrangement links TRBV12-3 or TRBV12-4 to TRBJ2-1, with D unresolved. The CDR3 totals 15 residues. Trimming cost V 2 bases and J 4 bases, with 12 bases left between them. The CDR3 region has the DNA TGTGCCAGCAGTTTAAGGGAAACCGAATACAATGAGCAGTTCTTC. It specifies CASSLRETEYNEQFF.

Only a few counts were recorded for this clonotype. Here the CDR3 reads CASSPPGELGNEQFF. CDR3 nucleotide sequence: TGTGCCAGCAGCCCCCCCGGGGAATTAGGGAATGAGCAGTTCTTC. The rearrangement uses TRBV7-9 and TRBJ2-1; TRBD2 might be the D (5 bases). The CDR3 runs to 15 residues. Trimming took off 5 bases at V and 7 bases at J, with 18 bases between the two ends. The V gene's germline CDR1 is SEHNR and CDR2 FQNEAQ (reference sequence).

A single count supports this clonotype. V gene TRBV20-1 combines with J gene TRBJ2-5, with 10 bases fitting TRBD1. The J call could be wrong; TRBJ2-7 is a better fit for the DNA end. Germline-derived CDR1 and CDR2 are DFQATT and SNEGSKA (reference sequence). The CDR3 extends over 15 amino acids. The CDR3 here is CSARDRDRGFSEQYF. The CDR3 coding sequence is TGCAGTGCTAGAGACCGGGACAGGGGCTTTTCCGAGCAGTACTTC.

This clonotype came up once. The CDR3 reads CASSLRGVGNSPLHF. DNA of the CDR3: TGTGCCAGCAGTTTAAGAGGGGTGGGTAATTCACCCCTCCACTTT. The V gene is TRBV28, the J gene TRBJ1-6; TRBD1 might be the D (5 bases). V lost 2 bases to trimming and J lost 6 bases, with 11 bases between them. CDR1 is MDHEN and CDR2 is SYDVKM in the germline V gene. This CDR3 contains 15 residues.

The chain employs TRBV13 and TRBJ2-1; 13 positions agree with TRBD2. The CDR3 has 16 amino acids. Germline CDR1 is PRHDT and CDR2 is FYEKMQ (reference sequence). V dropped 5 bases and J dropped 8; count of bases not matched to a gene: 9. The DNA of the CDR3 is TGTGCCAGCAGCCCGTTACTAGCGGGGGGGTCCTATGAGCAGTTCTTC. Residues: CASSPLLAGGSYEQFF.

A few counts support this clonotype. This chain joins TRBV10-3 and TRBJ2-5, with 7 bases matching TRBD1. This CDR3 region has 15 residues. In germline, CDR1 is ENHRY, CDR2 SYGVKD. V lost 2 bases to trimming and J lost 2 bases; unmatched junction nucleotides: 5. DNA of the CDR3: TGTGCCATCAGTGAGCGGGACAGTTCTCAAGAGACCCAGTACTTC. It specifies CAISERDSSQETQYF.

The chain employs TRBV7-2 and TRBJ2-3; TRBD2 agrees at 9 bases. The junction had 6 bases not matched to a gene; V was cut back by 3 bases and J by 5 bases. From germline, CDR1 is SGHTA and CDR2 FQGNSA. This CDR3 comprises 15 residues. CDR3 loop: CASSFWRGGGDTQYF. CDR3 bases: TGTGCCAGCAGCTTCTGGCGGGGGGGCGGAGATACGCAGTATTTT.

This sequence joins TRBV12-5 and TRBJ2-5, with 7 bases lining up with TRBD2. CDR1 is LGHNT and CDR2 is FRNRAP in the germline V gene. V lost 3 bases, J lost 2 bases, and 12 bases stayed unmatched. There are 17 residues in the CDR3. Written as DNA, the CDR3 is TGTGCTAGTGGTTTTTTTTTAGACAGCGGGGTACAAGAGACCCAGTACTTC. This translates into CASGFFLDSGVQETQYF. Supplemented by reference TRBV12-5 and TRBJ2-5, the full variable domain reads DARVTQTPRHKVTEMGQEVTMRCQPILGHNTVFWYRQTMMQGLELLAYFRNRAPLDDSGMPKDRFSAEMPDATLATLKIQPSEPRDSAVYFCASGFFLDSGVQETQYFGPGTRLLVL.

This clonotype was seen a few times. This sequence joins TRBV24-1 and TRBJ1-4; no clear D gene. The germline gives CDR1 KGHDR, CDR2 SFDVKD. The ends were cut back, 6 bases at V and 1 base at J, with 8 bases in the middle. CDR3 length equals 14 residues. The chain's CDR3 is CATSTRITNEKLFF. For the CDR3, the DNA is TGTGCCACCAGTACACGGATAACTAATGAAAAACTGTTTTTT.

This clonotype has a handful of counts. This chain joins TRBV7-2 and TRBJ2-3; 9 bases align to TRBD2. Trimming at V came to 2 bases and at J to 5 bases, leaving 11 bases not matched to a gene. CDR1 is SGHTA, CDR2 FQGNSA, per germline. The CDR3 has 17 residues. DNA of the CDR3: TGTGCCAGCAGCTTATTCCGACCCGGGACTAGCCAAGATACGCAGTATTTT. Its protein is CASSLFRPGTSQDTQYF.

A few counts support this clonotype. The V and J genes are TRBV13 and TRBJ2-5; 10 bases are shared with TRBD2. Near its end, the DNA agrees better with TRBJ2-7, so the J call may be wrong. The length of the CDR3 is 17 residues. Germline V gene sequence: CDR1 PRHDT, CDR2 FYEKMQ (reference sequence). The CDR3 is CASRNSGGHDLDYEQYF. CDR3 DNA sequence: TGTGCCAGCAGAAATAGCGGGGGGCACGACTTGGACTACGAGCAGTACTTC.

This chain uses TRBV6-5 with TRBJ2-3; 11 nucleotides match TRBD1. J lost 3 bases, V lost 2 bases, and 4 bases had no gene match. The germline V gene has CDR1 MNHEY and CDR2 SVGAGI. This CDR3 region has 16 residues. The CDR3 region has the DNA TGTGCCAGCAGTTACGGTGGGACAGGGGGGACAGATACGCAGTATTTT. It encodes CASSYGGTGGTDTQYF.

The chain has TRBV6-2 or TRBV6-3 and TRBJ2-3, with D possibly matching TRBD2 (6 bases). This CDR3 is 16 amino acids long. The V end was cut by 8 bases, the J end by 0 bases, with 18 bases between. Germline V CDR1 and CDR2: MNHEY, SVGEGT. Here the CDR3 DNA reads TGTGCCAGCGACAGTCCCCTAGCGCCTAGCACAGATACGCAGTATTTT. Amino acids: CASDSPLAPSTDTQYF.

In this sample, this clonotype turned up a few times. The chain recombines TRBV20-1 with TRBJ2-4, with no clear D. Near its end, the DNA agrees better with TRBJ2-7, so the J call may be wrong. The germline gives CDR1 DFQATT, CDR2 SNEGSKA (reference sequence). The length of the CDR3 is 11 residues. The CDR3 nucleotides read TGCAGTGCTCGCCCCGATTACGAGCAGTACTTC. Its translation is CSARPDYEQYF.

This clonotype occurred a few times. The chain links TRBV13 to TRBJ2-5; 9 bases match TRBD1. CDR3 size: 15 residues. CDR1 and CDR2 from the germline V gene are PRHDT and FYEKMQ (reference sequence). V lost 5 bases to trimming and J lost 5 bases; unmatched junction nucleotides: 9. CDR3: CASSTGTGLGETQYF. DNA for the CDR3: TGTGCCAGCAGCACCGGGACAGGGTTAGGGGAGACCCAGTACTTC.

The chain couples TRBV4-1 to TRBJ2-1, with TRBD2 matching 12 bases. The CDR3 contains 16 residues. J gave up 7 bases and V 2 bases, and 6 bases lay outside the gene matches. The germline V gene encodes CDR1 MGHRA and CDR2 YSYEKL. CDR3 protein: CASSQLLAGGHNEQFF. CDR3 coding DNA: TGCGCCAGCAGCCAATTGCTAGCGGGGGGGCATAATGAGCAGTTCTTC.

In its sample, this clonotype was seen a few times. V usage is TRBV2 and J usage is TRBJ1-2; D might be TRBD1 (5 bases). The CDR3 consists of 11 residues. Germline-derived CDR1 and CDR2 are SNHLY and FYNNEI. The germline V and J ends were trimmed by 6 bases and 3 bases, with 5 bases remaining between them. The CDR3 sequence is CASRQDYGYTF. The CDR3 DNA is TGTGCCAGCAGACAGGACTATGGCTACACCTTC.

The rearrangement uses TRBV6-5 and TRBJ1-1; D is unclear. The germline CDR1 and CDR2 sequences are MNHEY and SVGAGI. The CDR3 has 16 residues. The V end was cut by 1 base, the J end by 1 base, with 13 bases between. CDR3 sequence reads: CASSYFPPGSNTEAFF. The CDR3 region has the DNA TGTGCCAGCAGTTACTTCCCCCCAGGCTCGAACACTGAAGCTTTCTTT.

This clonotype was counted between two and nine times. This chain connects TRBV4-3 to TRBJ2-1; 8 bases align to TRBD2. V was pared by 0 bases and J by 8 bases, with 12 bases of the junction left unmatched. The CDR3 contains 17 residues. Germline V CDR1 and CDR2: LGHNA, YSLEER. The CDR3 loop is CASSQDGRGAKGDEQFF. CDR3 nucleotide sequence: TGCGCCAGCAGCCAAGACGGGAGGGGGGCCAAGGGAGATGAGCAGTTCTTC.

The chain couples TRBV7-8 to TRBJ2-7, with 8 bases fitting TRBD2. J gave up 3 bases and V 6 bases, and 7 bases lay outside the gene matches. The CDR3 spans 14 residues. The V gene's germline CDR1 is SGHVS and CDR2 FQNEAQ. CDR3 bases: TGTGCCAGCAGATATAGCGGGGACTACTACGAGCAGTACTTC. It translates to CASRYSGDYYEQYF.

The CDR3 region is CSATNSVSGYTF. In DNA, the CDR3 is TGCAGTGCTACGAACAGCGTTAGTGGCTACACCTTC. V usage is TRBV20-1 and J usage is TRBJ1-2; no clear D gene. CDR1 and CDR2 (germline): DFQATT, SNEGSKA (reference sequence). The length of the CDR3 is 12 residues. V was trimmed by 4 bases and J by 7 bases, leaving 13 bases between them.

V and J are TRBV6-2 or TRBV6-3 and TRBJ2-1; the D gene is possibly TRBD1 (6 bases). The CDR3 loop spans 14 amino acids. CDR1 and CDR2 from the germline V gene are MNHEY and SVGEGT. The V gene lost 5 bases and the J gene lost 4 bases, with 12 bases spanning the gap. This CDR3 reads CASSALTGYNEQFF. CDR3 DNA: TGTGCCAGCAGTGCGTTGACAGGATACAATGAGCAGTTCTTC.